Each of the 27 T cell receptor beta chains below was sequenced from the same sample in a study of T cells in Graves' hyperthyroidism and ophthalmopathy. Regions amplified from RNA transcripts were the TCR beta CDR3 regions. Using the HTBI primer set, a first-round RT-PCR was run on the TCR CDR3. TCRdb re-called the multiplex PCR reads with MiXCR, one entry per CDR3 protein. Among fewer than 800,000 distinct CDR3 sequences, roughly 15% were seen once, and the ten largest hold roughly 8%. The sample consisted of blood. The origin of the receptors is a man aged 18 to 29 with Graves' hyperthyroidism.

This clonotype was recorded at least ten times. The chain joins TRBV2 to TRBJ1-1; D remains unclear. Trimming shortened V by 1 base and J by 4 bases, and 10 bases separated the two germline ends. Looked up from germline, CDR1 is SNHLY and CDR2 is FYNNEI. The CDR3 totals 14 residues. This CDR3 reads CASSEEGLRTEAFF. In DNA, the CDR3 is TGTGCCAGCAGTGAAGAAGGGTTACGCACTGAAGCTTTCTTT.

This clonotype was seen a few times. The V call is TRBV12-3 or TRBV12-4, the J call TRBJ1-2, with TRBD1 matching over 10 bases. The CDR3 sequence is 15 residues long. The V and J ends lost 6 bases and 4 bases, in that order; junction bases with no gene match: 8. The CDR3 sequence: CASSATGGVGYGYTF. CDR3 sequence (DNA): TGTGCCAGCAGCGCGACAGGGGGCGTCGGCTATGGCTACACCTTC.

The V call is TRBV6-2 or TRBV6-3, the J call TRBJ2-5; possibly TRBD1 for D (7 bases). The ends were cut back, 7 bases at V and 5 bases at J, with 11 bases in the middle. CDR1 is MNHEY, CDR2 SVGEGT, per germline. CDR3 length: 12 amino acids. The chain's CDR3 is CASKEGAETQYF. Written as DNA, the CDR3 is TGTGCCAGCAAGGAGGGGGCGGAGACCCAGTACTTC.

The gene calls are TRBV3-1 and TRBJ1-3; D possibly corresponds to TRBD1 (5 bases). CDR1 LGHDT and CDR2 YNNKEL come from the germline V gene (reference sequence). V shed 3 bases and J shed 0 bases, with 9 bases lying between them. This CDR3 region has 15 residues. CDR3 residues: CASSHGQASGNTIYF. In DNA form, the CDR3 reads TGTGCCAGCAGCCATGGACAAGCCTCTGGAAACACCATATATTTT. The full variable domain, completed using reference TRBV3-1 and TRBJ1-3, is DTAVSQTPKYLVTQMGNDKSIKCEQNLGHDTMYWYKQDSKKFLKIMFSYNNKELIINETVPNRFSPKSPDKAHLNLHINSLELGDSAVYFCASSHGQASGNTIYFGEGSWLTVV.

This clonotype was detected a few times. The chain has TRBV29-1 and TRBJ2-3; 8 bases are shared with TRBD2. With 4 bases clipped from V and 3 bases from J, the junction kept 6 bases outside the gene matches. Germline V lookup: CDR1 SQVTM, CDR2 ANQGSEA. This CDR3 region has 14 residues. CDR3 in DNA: TGCAGCGTTGCCCAGCGGGAGTGGACAGATACGCAGTATTTT. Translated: CSVAQREWTDTQYF.

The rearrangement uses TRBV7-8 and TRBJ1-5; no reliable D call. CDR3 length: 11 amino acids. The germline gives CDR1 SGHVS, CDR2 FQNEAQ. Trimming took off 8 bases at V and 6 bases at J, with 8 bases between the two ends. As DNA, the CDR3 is TGTGCCAGCCCCCCGGCTCAGCCCCAGCATTTT. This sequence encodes CASPPAQPQHF. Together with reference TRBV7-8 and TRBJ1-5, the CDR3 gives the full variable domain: GAGVSQSPRYKVAKRGQDVALRCDPISGHVSLFWYQQALGQGPEFLTYFQNEAQLDKSGLPSDRFFAERPEGSVSTLKIQRTQQEDSAVYLCASPPAQPQHFGDGTRLSIL.

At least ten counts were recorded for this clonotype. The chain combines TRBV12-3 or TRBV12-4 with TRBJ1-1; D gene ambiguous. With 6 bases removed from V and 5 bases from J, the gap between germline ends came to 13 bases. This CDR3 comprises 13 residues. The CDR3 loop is CASRLMWVTEAFF. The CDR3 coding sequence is TGTGCCAGCAGGCTAATGTGGGTTACTGAAGCTTTCTTT.

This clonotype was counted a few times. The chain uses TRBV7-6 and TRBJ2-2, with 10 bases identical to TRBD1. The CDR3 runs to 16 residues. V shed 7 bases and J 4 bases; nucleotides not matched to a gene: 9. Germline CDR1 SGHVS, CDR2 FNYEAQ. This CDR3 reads CASTLGQGGLTGELFF. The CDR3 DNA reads TGTGCCAGCACCCTTGGACAGGGGGGTCTCACCGGGGAGCTGTTTTTT.

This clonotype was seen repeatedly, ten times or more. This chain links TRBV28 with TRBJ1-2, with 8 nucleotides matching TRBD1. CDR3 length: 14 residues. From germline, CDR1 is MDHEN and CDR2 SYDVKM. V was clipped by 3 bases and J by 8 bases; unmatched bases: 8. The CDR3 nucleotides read TGTGCCAGCAGTTTCTCAGGGGGCCGTCGGGGCTACACCTTC. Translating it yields CASSFSGGRRGYTF.

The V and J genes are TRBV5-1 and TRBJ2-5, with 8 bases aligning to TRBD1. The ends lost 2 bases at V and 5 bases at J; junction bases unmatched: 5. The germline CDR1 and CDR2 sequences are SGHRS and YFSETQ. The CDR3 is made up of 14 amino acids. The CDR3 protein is CASSFQGADETQYF. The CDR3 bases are TGCGCCAGCAGCTTTCAGGGGGCTGATGAGACCCAGTACTTC.

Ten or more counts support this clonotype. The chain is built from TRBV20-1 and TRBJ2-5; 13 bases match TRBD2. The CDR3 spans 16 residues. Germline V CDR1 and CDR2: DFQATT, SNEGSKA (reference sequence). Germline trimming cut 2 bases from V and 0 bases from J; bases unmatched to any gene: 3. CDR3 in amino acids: CSARKGLAGNQETQYF. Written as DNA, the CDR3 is TGCAGTGCTAGAAAGGGACTAGCGGGAAACCAAGAGACCCAGTACTTC.

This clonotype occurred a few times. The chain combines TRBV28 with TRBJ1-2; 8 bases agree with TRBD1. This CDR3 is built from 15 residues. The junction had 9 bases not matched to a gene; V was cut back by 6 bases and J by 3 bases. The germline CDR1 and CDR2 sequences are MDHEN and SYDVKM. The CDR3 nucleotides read TGTGCCAGCAGCCAAGGACAGGGCCAGTACTATGGCTACACCTTC. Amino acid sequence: CASSQGQGQYYGYTF.

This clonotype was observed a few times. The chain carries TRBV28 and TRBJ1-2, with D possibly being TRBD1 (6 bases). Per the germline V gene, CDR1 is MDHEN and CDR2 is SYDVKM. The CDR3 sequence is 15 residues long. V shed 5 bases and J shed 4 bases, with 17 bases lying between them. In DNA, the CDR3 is TGTGCCAGCAGTCCTCCCTGGGGGCGCTCCTATGGCTACACCTTC. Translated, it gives CASSPPWGRSYGYTF.

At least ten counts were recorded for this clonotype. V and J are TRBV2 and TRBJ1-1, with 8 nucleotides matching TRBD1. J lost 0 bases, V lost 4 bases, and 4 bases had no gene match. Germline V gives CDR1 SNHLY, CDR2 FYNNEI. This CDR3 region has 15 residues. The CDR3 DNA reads TGTGCCAGCAGTGGGGACAGGAACATGAACACTGAAGCTTTCTTT. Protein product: CASSGDRNMNTEAFF. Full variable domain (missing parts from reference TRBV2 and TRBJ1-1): EPEVTQTPSHQVTQMGQEVILRCVPISNHLYFYWYRQILGQKVEFLVSFYNNEISEKSEIFDDQFSVERPDGSNFTLKIRSTKLEDSAMYFCASSGDRNMNTEAFFGQGTRLTVV.

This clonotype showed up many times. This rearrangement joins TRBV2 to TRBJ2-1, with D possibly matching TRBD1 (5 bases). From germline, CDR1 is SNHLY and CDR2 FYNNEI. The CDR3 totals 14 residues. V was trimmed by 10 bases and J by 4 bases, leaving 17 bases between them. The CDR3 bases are TGTGCCATCCCCAGGGCGAATGGGTACAATGAGCAGTTCTTC. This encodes CAIPRANGYNEQFF.

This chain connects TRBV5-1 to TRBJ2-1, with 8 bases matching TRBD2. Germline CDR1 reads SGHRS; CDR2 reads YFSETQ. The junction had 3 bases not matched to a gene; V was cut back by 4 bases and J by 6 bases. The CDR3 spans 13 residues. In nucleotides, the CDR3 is TGCGCCAGCAGCGGGGGGACTAGCAATGAGCAGTTCTTC. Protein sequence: CASSGGTSNEQFF.

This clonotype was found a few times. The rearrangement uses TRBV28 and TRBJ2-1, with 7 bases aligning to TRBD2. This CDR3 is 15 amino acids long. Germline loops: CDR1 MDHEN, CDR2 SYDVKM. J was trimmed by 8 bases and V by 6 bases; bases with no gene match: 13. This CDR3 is CASSPWEGSGDEQFF. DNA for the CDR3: TGTGCCAGCAGCCCCTGGGAGGGTTCTGGCGATGAGCAGTTCTTC.

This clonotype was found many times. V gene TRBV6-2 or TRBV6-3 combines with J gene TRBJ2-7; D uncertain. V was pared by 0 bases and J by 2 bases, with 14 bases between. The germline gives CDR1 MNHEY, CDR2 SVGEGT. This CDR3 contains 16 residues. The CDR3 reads CASSYSREKGTYEQYF. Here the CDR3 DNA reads TGTGCCAGCAGTTACTCGAGAGAGAAAGGGACCTACGAGCAGTACTTC.

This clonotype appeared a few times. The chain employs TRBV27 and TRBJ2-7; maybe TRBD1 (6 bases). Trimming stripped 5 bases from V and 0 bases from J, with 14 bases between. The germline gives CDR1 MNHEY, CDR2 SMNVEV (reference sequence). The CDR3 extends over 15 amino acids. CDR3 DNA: TGTGCCAGCAGTCCGCCTGGGGGCGCCTCCTACGAGCAGTACTTC. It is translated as CASSPPGGASYEQYF.

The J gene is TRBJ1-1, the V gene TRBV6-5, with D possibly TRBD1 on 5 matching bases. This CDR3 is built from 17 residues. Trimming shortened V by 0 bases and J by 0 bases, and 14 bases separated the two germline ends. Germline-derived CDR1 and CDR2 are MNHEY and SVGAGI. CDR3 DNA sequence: TGTGCCAGCAGTTACTCCCTGACGGGGCCAATGAACACTGAAGCTTTCTTT. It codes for CASSYSLTGPMNTEAFF.

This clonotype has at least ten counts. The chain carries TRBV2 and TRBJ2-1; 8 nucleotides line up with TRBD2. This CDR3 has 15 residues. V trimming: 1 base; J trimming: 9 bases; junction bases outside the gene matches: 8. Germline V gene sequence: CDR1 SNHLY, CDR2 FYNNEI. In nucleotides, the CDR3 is TGTGCCAGCAGTGAAGATCGGGAGGGAGTCGGTGAGCAGTTCTTC. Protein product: CASSEDREGVGEQFF.

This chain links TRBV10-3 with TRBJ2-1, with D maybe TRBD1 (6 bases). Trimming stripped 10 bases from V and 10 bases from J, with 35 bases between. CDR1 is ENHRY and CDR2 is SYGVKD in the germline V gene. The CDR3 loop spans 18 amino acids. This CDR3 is CASKGVGVAGATRREQFF. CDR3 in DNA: TGTGCCAGCAAGGGGGTCGGAGTAGCTGGGGCTACCCGCAGGGAGCAGTTCTTC.

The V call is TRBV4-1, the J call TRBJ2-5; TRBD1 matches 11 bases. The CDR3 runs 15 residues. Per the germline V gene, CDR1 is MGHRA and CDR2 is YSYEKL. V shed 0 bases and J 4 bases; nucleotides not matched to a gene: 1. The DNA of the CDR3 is TGCGCCAGCAGCCAAGATGGGACAGGGGGAGAGACCCAGTACTTC. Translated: CASSQDGTGGETQYF.

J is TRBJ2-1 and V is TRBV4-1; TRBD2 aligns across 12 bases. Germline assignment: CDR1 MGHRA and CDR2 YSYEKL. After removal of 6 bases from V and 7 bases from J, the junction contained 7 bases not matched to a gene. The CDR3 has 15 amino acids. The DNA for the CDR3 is TGCGCCAGCAGACTAGCGGGAGGCAAGAGGAATGAGCAGTTCTTC. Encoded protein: CASRLAGGKRNEQFF.

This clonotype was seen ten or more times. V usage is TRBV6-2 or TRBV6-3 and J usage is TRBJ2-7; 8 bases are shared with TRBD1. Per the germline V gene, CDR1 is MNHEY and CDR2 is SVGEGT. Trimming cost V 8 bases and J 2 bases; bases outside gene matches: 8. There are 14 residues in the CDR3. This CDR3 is CASEDPGQAYEQYF. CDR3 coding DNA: TGTGCCAGCGAGGACCCGGGACAGGCCTACGAGCAGTACTTC.

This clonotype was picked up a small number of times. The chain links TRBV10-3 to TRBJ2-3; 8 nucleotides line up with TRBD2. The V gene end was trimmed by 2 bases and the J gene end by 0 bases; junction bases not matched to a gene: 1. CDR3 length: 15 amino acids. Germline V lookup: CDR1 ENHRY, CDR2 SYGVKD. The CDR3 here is CAISERLASTDTQYF. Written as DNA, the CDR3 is TGTGCCATCAGTGAGAGACTAGCGAGCACAGATACGCAGTATTTT.

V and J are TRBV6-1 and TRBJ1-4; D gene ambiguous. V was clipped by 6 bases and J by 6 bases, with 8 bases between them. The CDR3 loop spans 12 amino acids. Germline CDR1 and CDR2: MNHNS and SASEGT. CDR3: CASRRGDEKLFF. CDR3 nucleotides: TGTGCCAGCAGACGGGGAGATGAAAAACTGTTTTTT.